The 24 T cell receptor beta chains below were found in one sample sequenced in a study of blood T cell repertoires in COVID-19. Some clones are missing from TCRdb's copy, which holds only in-frame ones; the method was immunoSEQ multiplex PCR. The table records 150,000 to 200,000 clones, 65% to 85% of them present only once. Specimen: peripheral blood. These receptor sequences come from a man aged 55 to 70 with active or convalescent COVID-19.

The genes are TRBV19 and TRBJ1-6; a weak D match, TRBD1 (5 bases). V was trimmed by 2 bases and J by 6 bases, leaving 8 bases between them. The CDR3 consists of 14 residues. From germline, CDR1 is LNHDA and CDR2 SQIVND (reference sequence). As DNA, the CDR3 is TGTGCCAGTAGTATACCAGGGTTTAATTCACCCCTCCACTTT. It specifies CASSIPGFNSPLHF. Based on the CDR3 plus reference TRBV19 and TRBJ1-6, the full variable domain is DGGITQSPKYLFRKEGQNVTLSCEQNLNHDAMYWYRQDPGQGLRLIYYSQIVNDFQKGDIAEGYSVSREKKESFPLTVTSAQKNPTAFYLCASSIPGFNSPLHFGNGTRLTVT.

This clone was counted only a few times. The chain recombines TRBV7-9 with TRBJ1-5, with TRBD1 identical over 8 bases. With 0 bases clipped from V and 7 bases from J, the junction kept 8 bases outside the gene matches. The CDR3 contains 16 residues. Germline V gene data show CDR1 as SEHNR and CDR2 as FQNEAQ (reference sequence). The CDR3 spells CASSLASTGDVQPQHF. The CDR3 DNA follows: TGTGCCAGCAGCTTAGCCTCGACAGGGGACGTCCAGCCCCAGCATTTT.

This chain connects TRBV12-3 or TRBV12-4 to TRBJ2-2; TRBD1 matches 10 bases. The CDR3 is 13 amino acids. CDR3 DNA sequence: TGTGCATGGGGACAGGGGCACACCGGGGAGCTGTTTTTT. It codes for CAWGQGHTGELFF.

Here the CDR3 reads CATFRDRTFTGELFF. The DNA for the CDR3 is TGTGCCACATTCCGGGACAGGACTTTCACCGGGGAGCTGTTTTTT. V gene TRBV28 combines with J gene TRBJ2-2, with 8 bases that match TRBD1. The length of the CDR3 is 15 residues. J was trimmed by 4 bases and V by 10 bases; bases with no gene match: 11. Germline V gene lookup returns CDR1 MDHEN and CDR2 SYDVKM.

J is TRBJ2-1 and V is TRBV7-9; the D gene is possibly TRBD2 (5 bases). Germline V gene lookup returns CDR1 SEHNR and CDR2 FQNEAQ (reference sequence). This CDR3 is 15 amino acids long. Trimming took 5 bases from V and 4 from J, leaving 15 bases between them. The CDR3 DNA sequence: TGTGCCAGCAGCCCCCCGGGGTTTGGGTACAATGAGCAGTTCTTC. The encoded protein is CASSPPGFGYNEQFF.

The genes are TRBV12-3 or TRBV12-4 and TRBJ1-3, with a tentative D call TRBD1 (5 bases). V lost 5 bases, J lost 3 bases, and 8 bases lay in between. This CDR3 contains 13 residues. CDR3 in DNA: TGTGCCAGCAGTGCCCAGGGTGGAAACACCATATATTTT. Its translation is CASSAQGGNTIYF.

The chain is built from TRBV6-2 or TRBV6-3 and TRBJ1-5; D call uncertain. Trimming took 2 bases from V and 5 from J, leaving 10 bases between them. CDR1 MNHEY and CDR2 SVGEGT come from the germline V gene. CDR3 length: 14 amino acids. The CDR3 loop is CASSYDAGYQPQHF. The CDR3 DNA is TGTGCCAGCAGTTACGACGCGGGGTATCAGCCCCAGCATTTT.

The J gene is TRBJ2-1, the V gene TRBV9; 9 nucleotides align to TRBD2. Looked up from germline, CDR1 is SGDLS and CDR2 is YYNGEE. The CDR3 covers 15 residues. Trimming cost V 4 bases and J 5 bases; bases outside gene matches: 7. The CDR3 DNA follows: TGTGCCAGCAGCCCCCGGGTAGCGGGGGACAATGAGCAGTTCTTC. Protein product: CASSPRVAGDNEQFF.

A single count supports this clone. The V call is TRBV7-9, the J call TRBJ1-4; 10 positions agree with TRBD1. Germline V gene data show CDR1 as SEHNR and CDR2 as FQNEAQ (reference sequence). The CDR3 loop spans 16 amino acids. V trimming: 0 bases; J trimming: 6 bases; junction bases outside the gene matches: 4. The CDR3 reads CASSLAVGQGDEKLFF. The CDR3 DNA reads TGTGCCAGCAGCTTAGCTGTCGGACAGGGGGATGAAAAACTGTTTTTT.

This chain joins TRBV27 and TRBJ1-3; TRBD1 matches 7 bases. The V gene's germline CDR1 is MNHEY and CDR2 SMNVEV (reference sequence). After removal of 6 bases from V and 5 bases from J, the junction contained 4 bases not matched to a gene. This CDR3 has 13 residues. The CDR3 DNA reads TGTGCCAGCAGAGACAGGGCTCGAAACACCATATATTTT. Translation: CASRDRARNTIYF.

The chain is built from TRBV18 and TRBJ2-1, with 9 bases that match TRBD1. V lost 3 bases to trimming and J lost 7 bases; unmatched junction nucleotides: 10. Germline V gene lookup returns CDR1 KGHSH and CDR2 LQKENI. The CDR3 is made up of 16 amino acids. CDR3: CASSPKTGTGINEQFF. The DNA for the CDR3 is TGTGCCAGCTCACCTAAGACCGGGACAGGGATAAATGAGCAGTTCTTC.

The J gene is TRBJ1-6, the V gene TRBV28; 8 bases are shared with TRBD1. CDR3 length: 14 residues. V lost 6 bases, J lost 9 bases, and 7 bases stayed unmatched. Germline V CDR1 and CDR2: MDHEN, SYDVKM. The CDR3 nucleotides read TGTGCCAGCAGACCAACAGGGGGAGGTTCACCCCTCCACTTT. This codes for CASRPTGGGSPLHF.

This sequence joins TRBV10-2 and TRBJ2-1; 11 bases match TRBD1. The CDR3 runs 17 residues. Trimming took 7 bases from V and 6 from J; bases not matched to a gene: 14. CDR1 and CDR2 from the germline V gene are WSHSY and SAAADI. CDR3 in DNA: TGCGCCAGCACTCGCCCCCCCTCCGGGACAGGGGGCAATGAGCAGTTCTTC. Amino acid sequence: CASTRPPSGTGGNEQFF.

This chain joins TRBV19 and TRBJ1-1; unclear D gene. Germline V gene data show CDR1 as LNHDA and CDR2 as SQIVND (reference sequence). V dropped 7 bases and J dropped 0 bases, with 15 bases sitting between them. The CDR3 has 15 residues. CDR3 sequence: CASTIFGQMNTEAFF. The DNA for the CDR3 is TGTGCCAGTACCATTTTTGGGCAGATGAACACTGAAGCTTTCTTT.

The chain recombines TRBV19 with TRBJ2-2, with 10 nucleotides matching TRBD2. V shed 1 base, J shed 1 base, and the junction held 0 bases outside the gene matches. The germline V gene has CDR1 LNHDA and CDR2 SQIVND (reference sequence). CDR3 length equals 16 residues. CDR3 in DNA: TGTGCCAGTAGTATAGGGACTAGCGGGAACACCGGGGAGCTGTTTTTT. The encoded protein is CASSIGTSGNTGELFF.

The chain is built from TRBV2 and TRBJ2-5; 7 bases match TRBD1. The CDR3 is made up of 12 amino acids. V was pared by 8 bases and J by 1 base, with 1 base of the junction left unmatched. CDR1 is SNHLY and CDR2 is FYNNEI in the germline V gene. This CDR3 reads CASGTVQETQYF. For the CDR3, the DNA is TGTGCCAGCGGGACAGTCCAAGAGACCCAGTACTTC. Together with reference TRBV2 and TRBJ2-5, the CDR3 gives the full variable domain: EPEVTQTPSHQVTQMGQEVILRCVPISNHLYFYWYRQILGQKVEFLVSFYNNEISEKSEIFDDQFSVERPDGSNFTLKIRSTKLEDSAMYFCASGTVQETQYFGPGTRLLVL.

The chain employs TRBV7-8 and TRBJ2-7; 7 nucleotides align to TRBD2. CDR1 and CDR2 (germline): SGHVS, FQNEAQ. Losses at the gene ends were 1 base for V and 3 bases for J; bases not matched to a gene: 0. The CDR3 spans 13 residues. The DNA of the CDR3 is TGTGCCAGCAGCTTAGGGGACTACTACGAGCAGTACTTC. Its protein is CASSLGDYYEQYF.

This rearrangement joins TRBV15 to TRBJ2-3; 8 bases match TRBD1. Germline-derived CDR1 and CDR2 are LNHNV and YYDKDF (reference sequence). The V gene end was trimmed by 5 bases and the J gene end by 5 bases; junction bases not matched to a gene: 3. CDR3 size: 13 residues. The CDR3 sequence is CATSDGTGDTQYF. The DNA for the CDR3 is TGTGCCACCAGCGACGGGACAGGAGATACGCAGTATTTT.

This rearrangement joins TRBV7-3 to TRBJ2-2; tentatively, D is TRBD2 (5 bases). The CDR3 runs to 14 residues. V gave up 1 base and J gave up 6 bases, with 9 bases separating them. CDR1 and CDR2 from the germline V gene are SGHTA and FQGTGA. CDR3: CASSLNLASGELFF. The CDR3 DNA reads as TGTGCCAGCAGCTTAAACCTAGCCTCCGGGGAGCTGTTTTTT.

The chain recombines TRBV2 with TRBJ2-7; D not resolved. The V end lost 6 bases, the J end lost 2 bases, and 5 bases lay between the germline ends. The CDR3 loop spans 11 amino acids. Per germline, CDR1 SNHLY and CDR2 FYNNEI. CDR3 amino acids: CASRETYEQYF. For the CDR3, the DNA is TGTGCCAGCAGGGAGACCTACGAGCAGTACTTC.

V gene TRBV21-1 combines with J gene TRBJ2-6; TRBD1 is the table's D call and was not checked against the DNA. TRBV21-1 is tagged as a pseudogene. The CDR3 has 18 amino acids. DNA of the CDR3: TGTGCCACCTCCAGTCCGGGACAGGGTCTTAGCGGGGCCAACGTCCTGACTTTC. Translated, it gives CATSSPGQGLSGANVLTF.

The chain carries TRBV27 and TRBJ1-2; possibly TRBD1 for D (6 bases). This CDR3 has 13 amino acids. Germline CDR1 reads MNHEY; CDR2 reads SMNVEV (reference sequence). Trimming cost V 8 bases and J 4 bases, with 14 bases left between them. CDR3 bases: TGTGCCAGCGGGAGACAGGTGGGCTATGGCTACACCTTC. Its translation: CASGRQVGYGYTF.

This chain uses TRBV6-2 or TRBV6-3 with TRBJ2-3, with a weak D call TRBD2 (5 bases). V was cut by 4 bases and J by 3 bases, with 5 bases left in between. This CDR3 has 12 amino acids. Germline V gives CDR1 MNHEY, CDR2 SVGEGT. The CDR3 sequence: CASSSGTDTQYF. The CDR3 DNA follows: TGTGCCAGCAGTTCGGGGACAGATACGCAGTATTTT.

This chain connects TRBV7-2 to TRBJ2-7, with D perhaps matching TRBD2 (5 bases). Per the germline V gene, CDR1 is SGHTA and CDR2 is FQGNSA. The CDR3 has 13 residues. V was cut by 2 bases and J by 1 base, with 6 bases left in between. The CDR3 DNA reads as TGTGCCAGCAGCTTAACTAGATCCTACGAGCAGTACTTC. Translated, it gives CASSLTRSYEQYF. The full variable domain, rest sourced from reference TRBV7-2 and TRBJ2-7, is GAGVSQSPSNKVTEKGKDVELRCDPISGHTALYWYRQSLGQGLEFLIYFQGNSAPDKSGLPSDRFSAERTGGSVSTLTIQRTQQEDSAVYLCASSLTRSYEQYFGPGTRLTVT.